The 25 T cell receptor beta chains in this list originate from one sample, sequenced in a study of beta chain features in type 1 diabetes. General observations from the study: When Type 1 diabetes patients were examined, their TCRB CDR3s proved moderately but significantly shorter in all four CD4+ subsets.

For these TCRs, the target antigens are not known. What was sequenced were expressed TCRB transcripts, since all of the isolated RNA had been reverse transcribed. Some clones are missing from TCRdb's copy, which holds only in-frame ones; the method was immunoSEQ multiplex PCR. The sample includes 550,000 to 850,000 clones, around an eighth of them seen just once. Sequenced material: naive CD4+ T cells from blood. These receptors all come from a man aged 18 to 30 with type 1 diabetes.

The chain has TRBV28 and TRBJ2-5; 7 nucleotides match TRBD2. J lost 5 bases, V lost 5 bases, and 11 bases had no gene match. The CDR3 spans 15 residues. Germline lookup yields CDR1 MDHEN and CDR2 SYDVKM. The CDR3 DNA reads TGTGCCAGCAGTCTTTCTAGCGGCCTAAGTGAGACCCAGTACTTC. It is translated as CASSLSSGLSETQYF. Based on the CDR3 plus reference TRBV28 and TRBJ2-5, the full variable domain is DVKVTQSSRYLVKRTGEKVFLECVQDMDHENMFWYRQDPGLGLRLIYFSYDVKMKEKGDIPEGYSVSREKKERFSLILESASTNQTSMYLCASSLSSGLSETQYFGPGTRLLVL.

This chain joins TRBV7-9 and TRBJ2-2; 9 bases map to TRBD1. The CDR3 has 15 residues. V shed 6 bases, J shed 4 bases, and the junction held 6 bases outside the gene matches. Per the germline V gene, CDR1 is SEHNR and CDR2 is FQNEAQ (reference sequence). The CDR3 region is CASSLQGAITGELFF. CDR3 nucleotide sequence: TGTGCCAGCAGTCTACAGGGGGCCATCACCGGGGAGCTGTTTTTT. Complete variable domain (other parts from reference TRBV7-9 and TRBJ2-2): DTGVSQNPRHKITKRGQNVTFRCDPISEHNRLYWYRQTLGQGPEFLTYFQNEAQLEKSRLLSDRFSAERPKGSFSTLEIQRTEQGDSAMYLCASSLQGAITGELFFGEGSRLTVL.

The chain links TRBV7-6 to TRBJ1-1; no definite D call. CDR1 is SGHVS, CDR2 FNYEAQ, per germline. The CDR3 covers 13 residues. V was pared by 5 bases and J by 1 base, with 8 bases between. The CDR3 protein is CASSVGPNTEAFF. CDR3 sequence (DNA): TGTGCCAGCAGCGTCGGGCCGAACACTGAAGCTTTCTTT.

This clone was seen a handful of times. This sample also contains other DNA sequences that code for the same CDR3. The chain has TRBV29-1 and TRBJ1-4; D unresolved. CDR1 and CDR2 (germline): SQVTM, ANQGSEA. This CDR3 is 10 amino acids long. The V and J ends lost 6 bases and 4 bases respectively, with 3 bases between them. The CDR3 DNA is TGCAGCGTGGGTAATGAAAAACTGTTTTTT. Translation gives CSVGNEKLFF.

The sample holds a few counts of this clone. The rearrangement joins TRBV28 to TRBJ2-3; D uncertain. The germline gives CDR1 MDHEN, CDR2 SYDVKM. The ends were cut back, 3 bases at V and 8 bases at J, with 9 bases in the middle. This CDR3 has 12 residues. CDR3 DNA: TGTGCCAGCAGTTTTAGGTTTGGTACGCAGTATTTT. It specifies CASSFRFGTQYF.

This chain connects TRBV27 to TRBJ2-7; tentative D call: TRBD2 (6 bases). The ends were cut back, 5 bases at V and 6 bases at J, with 11 bases in the middle. The CDR3 runs 12 residues. From germline, CDR1 is MNHEY and CDR2 SMNVEV (reference sequence). CDR3 nucleotide sequence: TGTGCCAGCAGTCCAAGGGGAGGCGAGCAGTACTTC. It translates to CASSPRGGEQYF.

The chain couples TRBV5-1 to TRBJ2-7; TRBD1 or TRBD2 may be the D gene (5 bases each). Trimming removed 2 bases at V and 1 base at J, with 10 bases between. CDR3 length equals 14 residues. Germline assignment: CDR1 SGHRS and CDR2 YFSETQ. CDR3 sequence: CASSFGTLSYEQYF. The DNA of the CDR3 is TGCGCCAGCAGCTTCGGGACCCTATCCTACGAGCAGTACTTC.

This clone was seen only a few times. The V call is TRBV10-3, the J call TRBJ1-2, with 9 nucleotides matching TRBD1. Germline CDR1 reads ENHRY; CDR2 reads SYGVKD. The CDR3 has 13 residues. The V gene end was trimmed by 6 bases and the J gene end by 8 bases; junction bases not matched to a gene: 7. DNA of the CDR3: TGTGCCATCAGAGACCAGGACAGGGGCGGCTACACCTTC. This encodes CAIRDQDRGGYTF.

This clone came up a few times. V is TRBV5-1 and J is TRBJ2-4; perhaps TRBD1 as D (6 bases). Trimming shortened V by 3 bases and J by 5 bases, and 15 bases separated the two germline ends. The germline V gene encodes CDR1 SGHRS and CDR2 YFSETQ. The CDR3 loop spans 15 amino acids. The CDR3 sequence: CASSSEGVGENIQYF. CDR3 coding DNA: TGCGCCAGCAGCTCCGAGGGGGTTGGCGAAAACATTCAGTACTTC.

This clone has just a few counts. The chain employs TRBV28 and TRBJ2-7; no clear D gene. V shed 1 base and J shed 3 bases, with 13 bases lying between them. Germline V gene lookup returns CDR1 MDHEN and CDR2 SYDVKM. The CDR3 contains 15 residues. CDR3 residues: CASSLSAANYYEQYF. The CDR3 nucleotides are TGTGCCAGCAGTTTATCGGCGGCGAACTACTACGAGCAGTACTTC.

The CDR3 bases are TGCAGTGCTCCAGCCGGGAACACCATATATTTT. Amino acid sequence: CSAPAGNTIYF. The V call is TRBV20-1, the J call TRBJ1-3; no reliable D call. CDR3 length: 11 residues. CDR1 is DFQATT, CDR2 SNEGSKA, per germline (reference sequence). Trimming took 5 bases from V and 7 from J, leaving 9 bases between them.

The rearrangement joins TRBV7-6 to TRBJ2-5, with D perhaps matching TRBD2 (5 bases). V lost 7 bases and J lost 5, with 17 bases in between. The CDR3 loop spans 14 amino acids. Germline CDR1 reads SGHVS; CDR2 reads FNYEAQ. CDR3 loop: CASISGGPAETQYF. For the CDR3, the DNA is TGTGCCAGCATCAGCGGCGGTCCGGCGGAGACCCAGTACTTC.

The V gene is TRBV28, the J gene TRBJ2-2; maybe TRBD2 (6 bases). This CDR3 spans 16 amino acids. Deletions cut 4 bases from V and 4 bases from J, with 16 bases between. Germline V CDR1 and CDR2: MDHEN, SYDVKM. CDR3 residues: CASSSYGGRGTGELFF. In nucleotides, the CDR3 is TGTGCCAGCAGTTCATACGGGGGACGAGGCACCGGGGAGCTGTTTTTT.

This clone was counted between two and nine times. V gene TRBV14 combines with J gene TRBJ2-5; TRBD1 matches at 8 bases. Per the germline V gene, CDR1 is SGHDN and CDR2 is FVKESK. With 4 bases clipped from V and 1 base from J, the junction kept 2 bases outside the gene matches. The CDR3 totals 14 residues. Here the CDR3 DNA reads TGTGCCAGCAGCCTCGGACAGGGCCAAGAGACCCAGTACTTC. It translates to CASSLGQGQETQYF. The full variable domain, completed using reference TRBV14 and TRBJ2-5, is EAGVTQFPSHSVIEKGQTVTLRCDPISGHDNLYWYRRVMGKEIKFLLHFVKESKQDESGMPNNRFLAERTGGTYSTLKVQPAELEDSGVYFCASSLGQGQETQYFGPGTRLLVL.

Only a few counts were recorded for this clone. The rearrangement uses TRBV2 and TRBJ2-7; tentative D call: TRBD2 (5 bases). The V end was cut by 7 bases, the J end by 0 bases, with 13 bases between. CDR3 length: 14 amino acids. Germline CDR1 and CDR2: SNHLY and FYNNEI. Written as DNA, the CDR3 is TGTGCCAGCAATCGGGAAGGGTCCTCCTACGAGCAGTACTTC. Translated: CASNREGSSYEQYF.

This chain uses TRBV4-2 with TRBJ1-1, with 8 bases identical to TRBD1. J was trimmed by 1 base and V by 11 bases; bases with no gene match: 9. The length of the CDR3 is 14 residues. Germline CDR1 and CDR2: LGHNA and YNFKEQ. CDR3 in DNA: TGTGCCTCTTTACAGGGGGTAGGGAACACTGAAGCTTTCTTT. This codes for CASLQGVGNTEAFF.

The genes are TRBV9 and TRBJ2-3; 9 positions match TRBD2. The germline gives CDR1 SGDLS, CDR2 YYNGEE. The CDR3 has 16 residues. J gave up 2 bases and V 0 bases, and 4 bases lay outside the gene matches. As DNA, the CDR3 is TGTGCCAGCAGCGTAGCAGCGGGAGGAACCACAGATACGCAGTATTTT. Translating gives CASSVAAGGTTDTQYF.

There are a few counts of this clone. This sequence joins TRBV28 and TRBJ1-6, with D unresolved. Trimming cost V 5 bases and J 14 bases, with 13 bases left between them. Germline V CDR1 and CDR2: MDHEN, SYDVKM. This CDR3 is built from 12 residues. Here the CDR3 reads CASSETALSLHF. CDR3 nucleotide sequence: TGTGCCAGCAGTGAGACCGCTTTGTCCCTCCACTTT.

This clone occurred a few times. The chain recombines TRBV6-5 with TRBJ2-5; no clear D. V was cut by 5 bases and J by 10 bases, with 14 bases left in between. Germline V gene sequence: CDR1 MNHEY, CDR2 SVGAGI. The CDR3 covers 12 residues. The chain's CDR3 is CASSEIPGGQYF. For the CDR3, the DNA is TGTGCCAGCAGTGAAATCCCGGGCGGCCAGTACTTC.

A few counts support this clone. This chain connects TRBV10-2 to TRBJ1-1; D not certain. Deletions cut 3 bases from V and 7 bases from J, with 18 bases between. The CDR3 has 15 amino acids. Germline V lookup: CDR1 WSHSY, CDR2 SAAADI. CDR3 amino acids: CASSDRRSAGLEAFF. DNA of the CDR3: TGCGCCAGCAGTGATCGGAGGTCGGCAGGCCTTGAAGCTTTCTTT.

The chain joins TRBV30 to TRBJ1-3; no clear D. V gave up 3 bases and J gave up 4 bases, with 4 bases separating them. Germline-derived CDR1 and CDR2 are GTSNPN and SVGIG (reference sequence). This CDR3 is built from 11 residues. The CDR3 region is CAWRVGNTIYF. In DNA form, the CDR3 reads TGTGCCTGGAGGGTAGGAAACACCATATATTTT.

This chain uses TRBV5-1 with TRBJ2-7; D may be TRBD1 (5 bases). Trimming took off 2 bases at V and 0 bases at J, with 12 bases between the two ends. Germline V gene data show CDR1 as SGHRS and CDR2 as YFSETQ. This CDR3 comprises 15 residues. CDR3 in amino acids: CASSLTDSPSYEQYF. The DNA for the CDR3 is TGCGCCAGCAGCTTAACCGACAGCCCCTCCTACGAGCAGTACTTC.

The table lists this clone with a few counts. This chain joins TRBV30 and TRBJ1-6, with 7 positions matching TRBD1. V trimming: 2 bases; J trimming: 10 bases; junction bases outside the gene matches: 11. CDR1 and CDR2 (germline): GTSNPN, SVGIG (reference sequence). The CDR3 is 15 residues long. The DNA of the CDR3 is TGTGCCTGGAGTAGTTACAGGGGAGGGGACTCACCCCTCCACTTT. This translates into CAWSSYRGGDSPLHF.

This clone turned up a few times. The chain has TRBV4-2 and TRBJ1-6; D uncertain. CDR3 length equals 15 residues. Per germline, CDR1 LGHNA and CDR2 YNFKEQ. V lost 4 bases and J lost 2, with 9 bases in between. CDR3 bases: TGTGCCAGCAGCCCCGATGGCCCCTATAATTCACCCCTCCACTTT. Residues: CASSPDGPYNSPLHF.

The chain joins TRBV10-3 to TRBJ2-5; possible D gene TRBD1, 6 bases. CDR1 and CDR2 from the germline V gene are ENHRY and SYGVKD. CDR3 size: 15 residues. V was pared by 5 bases and J by 2 bases, with 15 bases between. CDR3 region: CAISILGQGQETQYF. DNA of the CDR3: TGTGCCATCAGTATATTGGGGCAGGGGCAAGAGACCCAGTACTTC.